The 25 T cell receptor beta chains given below trace back to one sample, sequenced in a study of cytomegalovirus exposure and HLA in healthy donors. The PCR employed 60 Vbeta primers together with 13 Jbeta primers. The method was immunoSEQ multiplex PCR; TCRdb's version includes in-frame clones alone and lacks a portion of them. This sample carries around 69,000 clones, about 73% of them seen once, and the ten largest clones take 9.7%. Sequencing was performed on PBMCs. The receptor set was obtained from a woman aged 45-60 years in good health and CMV-seropositive.

The table lists this clone with a count of one. The chain is built from TRBV6-5 and TRBJ2-3, with a tentative D call TRBD2 (6 bases). V lost 6 bases and J lost 0, with 10 bases in between. Germline CDR1 is MNHEY and CDR2 is SVGAGI. The length of the CDR3 is 14 residues. This chain's CDR3 is CASSRGTSTDTQYF. The CDR3 bases are TGTGCCAGCAGCCGCGGGACTAGCACAGATACGCAGTATTTT.

In regard to this clone: The identical CDR3 is also encoded by other nucleotide sequences in the sample. This rearrangement joins TRBV2 to TRBJ2-7, with D unresolved. The CDR3 sequence is 12 residues long. Trimming stripped 7 bases from V and 0 bases from J, with 7 bases between. CDR1 SNHLY and CDR2 FYNNEI come from the germline V gene. CDR3 sequence: CASNPSSYEQYF. Written as DNA, the CDR3 is TGTGCCAGCAATCCCAGCTCCTACGAGCAGTACTTC. The full variable domain, completed using reference TRBV2 and TRBJ2-7, is EPEVTQTPSHQVTQMGQEVILRCVPISNHLYFYWYRQILGQKVEFLVSFYNNEISEKSEIFDDQFSVERPDGSNFTLKIRSTKLEDSAMYFCASNPSSYEQYFGPGTRLTVT.

The V and J genes are TRBV9 and TRBJ1-2, with a possible D match to TRBD1 (6 bases). From germline, CDR1 is SGDLS and CDR2 YYNGEE. Trimming left V 6 bases short and J 8 bases short, with 23 bases between. The CDR3 length is 15 residues. This CDR3 reads CASTFDLGAVEGYTF. CDR3 bases: TGTGCCAGCACATTCGATCTGGGGGCGGTTGAGGGCTACACCTTC.

A word on this clone: A much larger clone differs by one base, so this may be a read error. The chain is built from TRBV28 and TRBJ1-2; D call uncertain. Germline V gene lookup returns CDR1 MDHEN and CDR2 SYDVKM. Trimming took off 2 bases at V and 4 bases at J, with 5 bases between the two ends. The CDR3 totals 12 residues. The CDR3 protein is CASSLQVYGYTF. For the CDR3, the DNA is TGTGCCAGCAGTTTACAGGTCTATGGCTACACCTTC.

The chain couples TRBV18 to TRBJ1-1, with D possibly matching TRBD1 (5 bases). Trimming stripped 0 bases from V and 3 bases from J, with 11 bases between. The CDR3 has 15 amino acids. The germline V gene encodes CDR1 KGHSH and CDR2 LQKENI. The CDR3 bases are TGTGCCAGCTCACCACCTGACAGCCGTCACACTGAAGCTTTCTTT. This translates into CASSPPDSRHTEAFF. The full variable domain, rest sourced from reference TRBV18 and TRBJ1-1, is NAGVMQNPRHLVRRRGQEARLRCSPMKGHSHVYWYRQLPEEGLKFMVYLQKENIIDESGMPKERFSAEFPKEGPSILRIQQVVRGDSAAYFCASSPPDSRHTEAFFGQGTRLTVV.

In this sample, this clone turned up a few times. The chain links TRBV2 to TRBJ2-3, with D possibly matching TRBD2 (5 bases). The CDR3 contains 12 residues. Germline lookup yields CDR1 SNHLY and CDR2 FYNNEI. V was pared by 4 bases and J by 6 bases, with 8 bases between. In DNA form, the CDR3 reads TGTGCCAGCAGTGCTAGCCCCGATACGCAGTATTTT. It specifies CASSASPDTQYF.

This clone was recorded a few times. The rearrangement links TRBV7-2 to TRBJ2-7; 8 bases line up with TRBD2. Germline CDR1 is SGHTA and CDR2 is FQGNSA. The CDR3 sequence is 13 residues long. The J segment lost 6 bases and the V segment lost 3 bases, leaving 4 bases of the junction unmatched. In DNA form, the CDR3 reads TGTGCCAGCAGCTTGGGACTAGAAGGCGAGCAGTACTTC. Translation gives CASSLGLEGEQYF.

DNA of the CDR3: TGTGCCTGGAGATCTAGCGGGAGGCTTCAGTTCTTC. This codes for CAWRSSGRLQFF. V usage is TRBV30 and J usage is TRBJ2-1, with 11 bases aligning to TRBD2. The CDR3 runs 12 residues. The germline V gene has CDR1 GTSNPN and CDR2 SVGIG (reference sequence). Trimming at V came to 3 bases and at J to 13 bases, leaving 5 bases not matched to a gene.

In this sample, this clone turned up once. J is TRBJ2-3 and V is TRBV18; no reliable D call. The CDR3 spans 13 residues. Germline-derived CDR1 and CDR2 are KGHSH and LQKENI. Trimming cost V 3 bases and J 6 bases, with 10 bases left between them. The CDR3 reads CASSPPSVDTQYF. In nucleotides, the CDR3 is TGTGCCAGCTCACCTCCGTCGGTGGATACGCAGTATTTT.

This clone has only a few counts. The rearrangement joins TRBV18 to TRBJ2-7; 11 nucleotides agree with TRBD1. The ends lost 2 bases at V and 5 bases at J; junction bases unmatched: 8. The CDR3 has 16 residues. From germline, CDR1 is KGHSH and CDR2 LQKENI. CDR3 nucleotide sequence: TGTGCCAGCTCACCAGGGGGACAGGGGGAGTGGGACGAGCAGTACTTC. It translates to CASSPGGQGEWDEQYF.

The chain is built from TRBV28 and TRBJ1-2; a weak D match, TRBD1 (6 bases). V lost 1 base, J lost 13 bases, and 10 bases lay in between. This CDR3 has 11 residues. CDR1 is MDHEN, CDR2 SYDVKM, per germline. The CDR3 nucleotides are TGTGCCAGCAGTTTATTGGGGGCCGGCACCTTC. As protein: CASSLLGAGTF.

V and J are TRBV11-2 and TRBJ1-1; D might be TRBD1 (6 bases). The V end lost 0 bases, the J end lost 7 bases, and 18 bases lay between the germline ends. The CDR3 is 16 residues long. CDR1 is SGHAT, CDR2 FQNNGV, per germline. The CDR3 DNA reads TGTGCCAGCAGCTTAGAGGGTTCCGGGACACATGATGAAGCTTTCTTT. Protein sequence: CASSLEGSGTHDEAFF.

V gene TRBV10-1 combines with J gene TRBJ2-2, with D possibly being TRBD1 (5 bases). This CDR3 region has 14 residues. CDR1 WNHNN and CDR2 SYGVQD come from the germline V gene (reference sequence). The ends were cut back, 4 bases at V and 4 bases at J, with 10 bases in the middle. The DNA for the CDR3 is TGCGCCAGCAGTGGGACATTAGGCACCGGGGAGCTGTTTTTT. This translates into CASSGTLGTGELFF.

This clone occurred once. The chain has TRBV6-1 and TRBJ1-2, with TRBD1 identical over 8 bases. Germline V CDR1 and CDR2: MNHNS, SASEGT. The CDR3 loop spans 15 amino acids. Trimming took 6 bases from V and 4 from J; bases not matched to a gene: 10. CDR3 sequence: CASRATGESSYGYTF. The CDR3 DNA follows: TGTGCCAGCAGAGCGACAGGGGAATCAAGCTATGGCTACACCTTC.

The chain employs TRBV6-5 and TRBJ1-4, with D tentatively TRBD1 (6 bases). The V gene's germline CDR1 is MNHEY and CDR2 SVGAGI. This CDR3 region has 13 residues. Trimming took off 6 bases at V and 5 bases at J, with 10 bases between the two ends. The CDR3 DNA is TGTGCCAGCAGCTGGACAGAAAATGAAAAACTGTTTTTT. This codes for CASSWTENEKLFF.

The chain's CDR3 is CASSRRGANTEAFF. For the CDR3, the DNA is TGTGCCAGCAGCAGGCGGGGCGCGAACACTGAAGCTTTCTTT. The rearrangement uses TRBV11-1 and TRBJ1-1; perhaps TRBD1 as D (5 bases). This CDR3 spans 14 amino acids. V lost 5 bases and J lost 1, with 11 bases in between. The germline V gene encodes CDR1 SGHAT and CDR2 FQDESV (reference sequence).

The rearrangement joins TRBV28 to TRBJ2-5, with D uncertain. Germline V gene data show CDR1 as MDHEN and CDR2 as SYDVKM. This CDR3 spans 13 amino acids. V shed 3 bases and J shed 4 bases, with 9 bases lying between them. In DNA, the CDR3 is TGTGCCAGCAGTTTGGCGACTGTAGAGACCCAGTACTTC. Its protein is CASSLATVETQYF.

The rearrangement links TRBV28 to TRBJ2-1; 9 nucleotides agree with TRBD2. The germline gives CDR1 MDHEN, CDR2 SYDVKM. The trim removed 5 bases at V and 1 base at J, leaving 9 bases unmatched. The CDR3 is 17 amino acids. The chain's CDR3 is CASSPTPAGGSYNEQFF. CDR3 nucleotide sequence: TGTGCCAGCAGTCCCACGCCGGCGGGGGGGTCCTACAATGAGCAGTTCTTC.

The genes are TRBV13 and TRBJ2-2; D is ambiguous. CDR1 and CDR2 (germline): PRHDT, FYEKMQ (reference sequence). With 0 bases removed from V and 0 bases from J, the gap between germline ends came to 5 bases. This CDR3 is 15 amino acids long. CDR3 residues: CASSLGQTNTGELFF. CDR3 bases: TGTGCCAGCAGCTTAGGACAGACGAACACCGGGGAGCTGTTTTTT.

The CDR3 sequence: CASSAKDRGYTF. The CDR3 DNA reads as TGTGCCAGCAGTGCCAAAGACAGAGGCTACACCTTC. The chain links TRBV2 to TRBJ1-2; D is possibly TRBD1 (5 bases). V was cut by 4 bases and J by 8 bases, with 11 bases left in between. This CDR3 is 12 amino acids long. Germline values: CDR1 SNHLY, CDR2 FYNNEI.

The J gene is TRBJ1-1, the V gene TRBV7-9; D is uncertain. The CDR3 runs to 14 residues. Trimming left V 7 bases short and J 3 bases short, with 15 bases between. Germline CDR1 reads SEHNR; CDR2 reads FQNEAQ (reference sequence). CDR3 region: CASKAGLSDTEAFF. In DNA form, the CDR3 reads TGTGCCAGCAAGGCGGGCCTTTCTGACACTGAAGCTTTCTTT.

The chain carries TRBV28 and TRBJ2-1, with TRBD2 as a possible D gene (6 bases). V gave up 3 bases and J gave up 0 bases, with 15 bases separating them. The length of the CDR3 is 17 residues. Germline-derived CDR1 and CDR2 are MDHEN and SYDVKM. The DNA of the CDR3 is TGTGCCAGCAGTTTCGCTTGGGAGGCTAGCTCCTACAATGAGCAGTTCTTC. As protein: CASSFAWEASSYNEQFF.

The V and J genes are TRBV7-3 and TRBJ1-2; 8 nucleotides match TRBD1. The V and J ends lost 5 bases and 7 bases, in that order; junction bases with no gene match: 3. The CDR3 contains 12 residues. Germline V CDR1 and CDR2: SGHTA, FQGTGA. CDR3 bases: TGTGCCAGCAGCACGCAGGGGGCTGGCTACACCTTC. Residues: CASSTQGAGYTF.

The V and J genes are TRBV18 and TRBJ1-1; D call uncertain. In germline, CDR1 is KGHSH, CDR2 LQKENI. The CDR3 spans 16 residues. V lost 1 base to trimming and J lost 0 bases, with 12 bases between them. The CDR3: CASSPLENSMNTEAFF. The CDR3, as DNA: TGTGCCAGCTCACCACTTGAGAATTCGATGAACACTGAAGCTTTCTTT.

The chain has TRBV28 and TRBJ2-7; 7 bases map to TRBD1. The junction had 15 bases not matched to a gene; V was cut back by 7 bases and J by 3 bases. The CDR3 is 16 residues long. CDR1 and CDR2 (germline): MDHEN, SYDVKM. The DNA of the CDR3 is TGTGCCAGCACCCGGAATCCGGGACAGAGGGACTACGAGCAGTACTTC. Encoded protein: CASTRNPGQRDYEQYF. Filled out from reference TRBV28 and TRBJ2-7, the complete variable domain reads DVKVTQSSRYLVKRTGEKVFLECVQDMDHENMFWYRQDPGLGLRLIYFSYDVKMKEKGDIPEGYSVSREKKERFSLILESASTNQTSMYLCASTRNPGQRDYEQYFGPGTRLTVT.